This TCR beta chain was obtained from a study of blood T cell repertoires in COVID-19. Study summary: PBMCs, B-cell-depleted T cells, or T cells provided the cDNA or gDNA that made up the material.

Sequencing was performed with immunoSEQ multiplex PCR; in TCRdb, only in-frame clones are kept and a portion is missing. The sample lists about 75,000 clones, less than 85% occurring once. Only a few counts were recorded for this clone. The specimen sequenced was peripheral blood. This TCR derives from a woman of 80 years or more with active or convalescent COVID-19.

CDR3 residues: CASSSWGDNQPQHF. As DNA, the CDR3 is TGTGCCAGTAGCTCCTGGGGGGACAATCAGCCCCAGCATTTT. The chain uses TRBV19 and TRBJ1-5; a possible D gene is TRBD1 (5 bases). The germline V gene has CDR1 LNHDA and CDR2 SQIVND (reference sequence). V was clipped by 6 bases and J by 3 bases, with 12 bases between them. There are 14 residues in the CDR3. Drawing the rest from reference TRBV19 and TRBJ1-5, the complete variable domain is DGGITQSPKYLFRKEGQNVTLSCEQNLNHDAMYWYRQDPGQGLRLIYYSQIVNDFQKGDIAEGYSVSREKKESFPLTVTSAQKNPTAFYLCASSSWGDNQPQHFGDGTRLSIL.